This TCR beta chain was identified during a study of blood T cell repertoires in COVID-19. For the study at large: Samples came from the United States, Italy and Spain, spanning acute and convalescent COVID-19.

Trimming shortened V by 10 bases and J by 0 bases, and 12 bases separated the two germline ends. CDR3 size: 13 residues. Germline values: CDR1 ENHRY, CDR2 SYGVKD. In the original processing: Amplified reference gene primers provided the basis for estimating nucleated cell counts. Method: immunoSEQ multiplex PCR; TCRdb's copy keeps in-frame clones and lacks some. That table furnishes V, J and clone size, whereas the DNA furnished D and trimming. Here the sample spans about 190,000 clones, 80% to 85% being singletons. The chain has TRBV10-3 and TRBJ1-2; TRBD1 might be the D (5 bases). This receptor was taken from a human donor in a cohort sampled during active COVID-19. Sequenced: peripheral blood. The CDR3 protein is CATGGVSNYGYTF. The CDR3 bases are TGTGCCACCGGGGGGGTTTCTAACTATGGCTACACCTTC.